The clone carrying this TCR beta chain was recorded once. Sequencing used immunoSEQ multiplex PCR; TCRdb keeps in-frame clones, though not all of them. The sample includes a few hundred thousand clones, more than 75% of them seen just once. The data were obtained in a study of blood T cell repertoires in COVID-19. Looking at the study overall: From T cells, B-cell-depleted T cells, or PBMCs came the material, which was cDNA or gDNA.

Germline V lookup: CDR1 LNHDA, CDR2 SQIVND (reference sequence). CDR3 size: 11 residues. V shed 10 bases and J shed 4 bases, with 10 bases lying between them. The age range of participants was 18 to 89 years, with residence in under 30 US areas. Sequencing was performed on PBMCs or T cells enriched from blood (not recorded which). The rearrangement uses TRBV19 and TRBJ1-1, with D perhaps matching TRBD1 (5 bases). The sequence was obtained from a woman in her late teens or twenties who had recovered from COVID-19. The CDR3 DNA reads TGTGCCATACGGACACGCACTGAAGCTTTCTTT. It codes for CAIRTRTEAFF.